What follows describes a single T cell receptor beta chain. Antigen: not known. The entry originates in a study of T cell responses to AZD1222 COVID-19 vaccine. On the study more broadly: Whether given at about 4 or about 12 weeks, second doses were pooled. The study's findings and limits: Spike-spanning, vaccine-associated CD4 TCRs were dominant at 160-218 and 743-854. Reports say nearly half of spike-specific TCRs go after unmutated variant regions. After two AZD1222 doses, spike-specific TCR breadth and depth rose versus day 0.

Some clones are missing from TCRdb's copy, which holds only in-frame ones; the method was immunoSEQ multiplex PCR. The sample has about 120,000 clones, around 86% seen once. Germline CDR1 is MNHEY and CDR2 is SMNVEV (reference sequence). Germline trimming cut 4 bases from V and 0 bases from J; bases unmatched to any gene: 5. This CDR3 has 16 residues. J is TRBJ2-2 and V is TRBV27, with TRBD1 matching over 7 bases. This sample comprised peripheral blood, obtained on day 0 of AZD1222 vaccination. The receptor comes from an adult in good health. The chain's CDR3 is CASSSRQGANTGELFF. The CDR3 DNA sequence: TGTGCCAGCAGTTCGCGACAGGGCGCGAACACCGGGGAGCTGTTTTTT.